This T cell receptor (beta chain) was identified in a study of blood T cells in healthy people across ages. Notes on the study in general: Changes seen in expanded clonotypes were possibly confounded by donor CMV status left unknown. Among long-lived donors, naive CD4+ cells were more numerous and diversity higher than in aged donors. Roughly linearly, TCR beta diversity per million T cells fell as age increased.

This clonotype was counted between two and nine times. Antigen specificity is unknown. Then a second PCR, running about 6 to 12 cycles, was carried out with a sample-barcoded 5' primer and a J-beta primer mix. Individual samples furnished no less than 3 million CDR3-containing paired-end reads apiece. A single record per CDR3 protein comes from TCRdb applying MiXCR to the 5' RACE reads. This table has around 500,000 distinct CDR3 sequences, around half appearing once. This CDR3 comprises 14 residues. Trimming stripped 7 bases from V and 5 bases from J, with 16 bases between. Germline CDR1 reads LNHNV; CDR2 reads YYDKDF (reference sequence).

The V and J genes are TRBV15 and TRBJ2-3; D ambiguous. The TCR was taken from an elderly man in good health. Sequences were obtained from blood. This chain's CDR3 is CATKMGMQVDTQYF. The CDR3 coding sequence is TGTGCCACCAAGATGGGGATGCAGGTAGATACGCAGTATTTT.